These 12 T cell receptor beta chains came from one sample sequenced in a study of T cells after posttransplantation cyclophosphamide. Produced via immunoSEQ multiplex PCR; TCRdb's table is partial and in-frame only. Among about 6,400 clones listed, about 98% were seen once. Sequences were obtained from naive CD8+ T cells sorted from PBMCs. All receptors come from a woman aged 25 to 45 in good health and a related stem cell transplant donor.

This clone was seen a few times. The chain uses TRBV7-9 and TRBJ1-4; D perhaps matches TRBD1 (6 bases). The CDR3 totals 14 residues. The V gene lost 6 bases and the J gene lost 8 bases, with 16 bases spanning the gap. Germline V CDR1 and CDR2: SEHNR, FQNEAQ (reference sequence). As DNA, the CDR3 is TGTGCCAGCAGTTTTGGGACAATTGGCGAAAAACTGTTTTTT. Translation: CASSFGTIGEKLFF.

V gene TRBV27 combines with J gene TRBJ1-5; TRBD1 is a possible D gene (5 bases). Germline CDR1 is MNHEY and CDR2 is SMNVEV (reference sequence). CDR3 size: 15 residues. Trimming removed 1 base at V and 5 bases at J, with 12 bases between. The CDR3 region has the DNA TGTGCCAGCAGTTTATGGCAGGGCAGCGATCAGCCCCAGCATTTT. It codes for CASSLWQGSDQPQHF.

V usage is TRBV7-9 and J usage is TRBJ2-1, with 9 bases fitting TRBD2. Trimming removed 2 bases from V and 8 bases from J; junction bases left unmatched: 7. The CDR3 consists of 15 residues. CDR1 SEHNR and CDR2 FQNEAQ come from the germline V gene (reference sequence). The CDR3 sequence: CASSLNRGGAHEQFF. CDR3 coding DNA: TGTGCCAGCAGCTTAAATCGCGGGGGGGCCCATGAGCAGTTCTTC.

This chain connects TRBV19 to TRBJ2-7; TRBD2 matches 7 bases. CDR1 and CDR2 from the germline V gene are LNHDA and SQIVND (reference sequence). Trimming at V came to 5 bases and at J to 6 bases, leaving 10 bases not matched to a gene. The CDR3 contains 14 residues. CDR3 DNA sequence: TGTGCCAGTAGTTCCAAGGGAGGGTTCGGCGAGCAGTACTTC. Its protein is CASSSKGGFGEQYF.

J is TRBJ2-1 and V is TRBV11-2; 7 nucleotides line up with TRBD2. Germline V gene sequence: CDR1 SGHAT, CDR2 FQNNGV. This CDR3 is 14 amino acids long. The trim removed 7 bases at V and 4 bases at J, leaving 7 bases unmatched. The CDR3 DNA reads TGTGCCAGCACCGCGGGTAGCGGGTACAATGAGCAGTTCTTC. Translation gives CASTAGSGYNEQFF. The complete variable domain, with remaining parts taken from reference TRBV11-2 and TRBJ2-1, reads EAGVAQSPRYKIIEKRQSVAFWCNPISGHATLYWYQQILGQGPKLLIQFQNNGVVDDSQLPKDRFSAERLKGVDSTLKIQPAKLEDSAVYLCASTAGSGYNEQFFGPGTRLTVL.

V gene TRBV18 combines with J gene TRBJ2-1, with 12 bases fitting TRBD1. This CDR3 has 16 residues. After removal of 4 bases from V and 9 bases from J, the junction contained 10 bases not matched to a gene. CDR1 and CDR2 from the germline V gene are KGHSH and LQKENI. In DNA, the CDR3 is TGTGCCAGCTCACTAACCGGGACAGGGGGCTTCGTTGAGCAGTTCTTC. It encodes CASSLTGTGGFVEQFF.

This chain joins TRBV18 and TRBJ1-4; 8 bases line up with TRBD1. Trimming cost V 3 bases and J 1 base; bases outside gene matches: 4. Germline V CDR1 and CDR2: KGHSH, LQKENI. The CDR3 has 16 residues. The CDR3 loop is CASSPGTGLTNEKLFF. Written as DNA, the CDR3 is TGTGCCAGCTCACCTGGGACAGGCTTAACTAATGAAAAACTGTTTTTT.

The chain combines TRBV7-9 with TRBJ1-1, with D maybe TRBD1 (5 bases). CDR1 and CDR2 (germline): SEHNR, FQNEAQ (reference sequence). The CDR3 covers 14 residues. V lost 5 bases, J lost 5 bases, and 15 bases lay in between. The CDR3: CASSPPQGSTEAFF. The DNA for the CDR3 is TGTGCCAGCAGCCCCCCGCAGGGTTCGACTGAAGCTTTCTTT.

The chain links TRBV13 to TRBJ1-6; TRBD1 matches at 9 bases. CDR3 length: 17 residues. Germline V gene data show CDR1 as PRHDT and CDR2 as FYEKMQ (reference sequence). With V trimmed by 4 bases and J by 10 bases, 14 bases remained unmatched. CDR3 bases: TGTGCCAGCAGCTCCGCCAAGACAGGGGGAGGAGGATCACCCCTCCACTTT. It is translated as CASSSAKTGGGGSPLHF.

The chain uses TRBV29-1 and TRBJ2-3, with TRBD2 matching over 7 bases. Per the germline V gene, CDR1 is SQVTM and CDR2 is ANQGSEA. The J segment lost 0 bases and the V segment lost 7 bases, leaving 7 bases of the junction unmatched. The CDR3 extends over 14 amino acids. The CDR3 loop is CSAGRVGSTDTQYF. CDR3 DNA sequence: TGCAGCGCTGGGAGGGTCGGCAGCACAGATACGCAGTATTTT.

This chain's CDR3 is CASSSGTGTYEQYF. CDR3 nucleotide sequence: TGCGCCAGCAGCTCCGGGACAGGGACCTACGAGCAGTACTTC. V and J are TRBV5-1 and TRBJ2-7; 9 nucleotides align to TRBD1. J lost 2 bases, V lost 3 bases, and 3 bases had no gene match. The CDR3 is 14 amino acids. Germline V gene data show CDR1 as SGHRS and CDR2 as YFSETQ.

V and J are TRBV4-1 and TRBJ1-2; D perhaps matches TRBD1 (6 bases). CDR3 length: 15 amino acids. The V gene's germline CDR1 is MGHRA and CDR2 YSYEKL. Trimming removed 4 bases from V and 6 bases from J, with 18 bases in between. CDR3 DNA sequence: TGCGCCAGCAGCCCCCGGACAGCCAAGTTTGATGGCTACACCTTC. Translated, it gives CASSPRTAKFDGYTF.